What follows are 9 T cell receptor beta chains derived from one specimen sequenced in a study of Graves' ophthalmopathy and Graves' hyperthyroidism. RNA transcripts provided the template for amplifying TCR beta CDR3 regions. Second-round multiplex PCR came after first-round RT-PCR with HTBI primers. TCRdb reprocessed the multiplex PCR reads with MiXCR, giving one entry per CDR3 protein. The data contain 500,000 to 800,000 distinct CDR3 sequences, over 40% of them singletons. The sample comprised peripheral blood. These receptors all come from an adult man with Graves' ophthalmopathy.

Ten or more counts support this clonotype. The V call is TRBV15, the J call TRBJ1-4, with 10 bases matching TRBD1. This CDR3 has 13 amino acids. The germline V gene encodes CDR1 LNHNV and CDR2 YYDKDF (reference sequence). Losses at the gene ends were 8 bases for V and 5 bases for J; bases not matched to a gene: 2. The CDR3 coding sequence is TGTGCCACCCGGGACAGGGGCAATGAAAAACTGTTTTTT. The encoded protein is CATRDRGNEKLFF.

This clonotype has ten or more counts. The rearrangement joins TRBV12-3 or TRBV12-4 to TRBJ1-2, with D possibly matching TRBD1 (5 bases). V was cut by 5 bases and J by 4 bases, with 17 bases left in between. This CDR3 region has 15 residues. CDR3: CASSPGPLLIYGYTF. CDR3 DNA sequence: TGTGCCAGCAGTCCGGGACCTCTTCTCATCTATGGCTACACCTTC.

Only a few counts were recorded for this clonotype. V and J are TRBV10-3 and TRBJ1-4; no reliable D call. This CDR3 comprises 9 residues. Deletions cut 8 bases from V and 13 bases from J, with 8 bases between. Germline values: CDR1 ENHRY, CDR2 SYGVKD. The CDR3 protein is CAIGRGLFF. In DNA form, the CDR3 reads TGTGCCATCGGCCGGGGACTGTTTTTT.

This clonotype was recorded a few times. This rearrangement joins TRBV9 to TRBJ2-7, with unresolved D. This CDR3 has 14 residues. Germline V gives CDR1 SGDLS, CDR2 YYNGEE. V lost 4 bases, J lost 2 bases, and 13 bases lay in between. Here the CDR3 DNA reads TGTGCCAGCAGCCAAGTGGTCAGCCCCTACGAGCAGTACTTC. Translation gives CASSQVVSPYEQYF.

This clonotype has a count of ten or more. The J gene is TRBJ2-7, the V gene TRBV2, with 9 bases matching TRBD1. The CDR3 runs 14 residues. Per germline, CDR1 SNHLY and CDR2 FYNNEI. With 7 bases clipped from V and 3 bases from J, the junction kept 7 bases outside the gene matches. The CDR3 coding sequence is TGTGCCAGCAAGACCCGGGACAGGGTCTACGAGCAGTACTTC. Its protein is CASKTRDRVYEQYF.

The chain links TRBV7-9 to TRBJ1-5; D is unclear. The CDR3 loop spans 14 amino acids. V was cut by 4 bases and J by 9 bases, with 16 bases left in between. Germline values: CDR1 SEHNR, CDR2 FQNEAQ (reference sequence). The CDR3 sequence is CASSSLGREGPQHF. As DNA, the CDR3 is TGTGCCAGCAGCTCCCTCGGCCGGGAGGGGCCCCAGCATTTT. Variable domain in full (rest from reference TRBV7-9 and TRBJ1-5): DTGVSQNPRHKITKRGQNVTFRCDPISEHNRLYWYRQTLGQGPEFLTYFQNEAQLEKSRLLSDRFSAERPKGSFSTLEIQRTEQGDSAMYLCASSSLGREGPQHFGDGTRLSIL.

At least ten counts were recorded for this clonotype. V gene TRBV2 combines with J gene TRBJ2-7, with a weak D call TRBD2 (6 bases). From germline, CDR1 is SNHLY and CDR2 FYNNEI. The CDR3 consists of 14 residues. V lost 6 bases to trimming and J lost 2 bases, with 14 bases between them. CDR3 bases: TGTGCCAGCAGCGTCGGGACTGGAACCTACGAGCAGTACTTC. This sequence encodes CASSVGTGTYEQYF.

This chain's CDR3 is CSVSSGTYEQYF. In nucleotides, the CDR3 is TGCAGCGTGTCTAGCGGGACCTACGAGCAGTACTTC. The chain is built from TRBV29-1 and TRBJ2-7, with 9 bases aligning to TRBD2. J was trimmed by 2 bases and V by 6 bases; bases with no gene match: 2. Germline V CDR1 and CDR2: SQVTM, ANQGSEA. CDR3 size: 12 residues.

In its sample, this clonotype was seen a few times. The chain links TRBV24-1 to TRBJ2-1; 12 nucleotides align to TRBD2. Germline V gene lookup returns CDR1 KGHDR and CDR2 SFDVKD. The trim removed 6 bases at V and 0 bases at J, leaving 5 bases unmatched. This CDR3 is 17 amino acids long. CDR3 sequence: CATSPSGRASSYNEQFF. The CDR3 DNA sequence: TGTGCCACCAGTCCTAGCGGGAGGGCGAGCTCCTACAATGAGCAGTTCTTC.